The T cell receptor (beta chain) under discussion was sequenced for a study of neurological immune-mediated disorders (dated 2019 in TCRdb). About the study as a whole: Using UMI-based sequencing, the study compared peripheral blood TCR-beta repertoires from patients with HTLV-I-associated myelopathy (HAM/TSP), patients with multiple sclerosis, and healthy controls. The 95 to 120 TCR-beta libraries covered PBMC samples along with longitudinal samples, technical triplicates, and paired sorted CD4+ and CD8+ T-cell subsets. The cohort comprised 60 to 75 subjects: some 14 HAM/TSP patients, approximately 34 multiple sclerosis patients and 20 or so healthy controls. What the study reported, not specific to this receptor: TCR clonal expansion was greatest in HAM/TSP patients and smallest in MS patients, who ranked below even healthy controls. Expanded clones from different subjects shared no identical CDR3 amino acid sequences, which suggests that TCR-beta repertoires were private in all groups.

To synthesize cDNA, template-switch 5'RACE was performed with a primer carrying a 10-nucleotide random unique molecular identifier so that each TCR transcript was tagged. Each sequencing run produced over 200 million TCR-beta sequences covering 15-18 subjects. The RNeasy kit was used for extraction of total RNA. TCR-beta VDJ regions were amplified with primers for the TCR constant region and the 5'RACE anchor, using the KAPA Real-time Library Amplification kit. Sample indexes and Illumina adaptors were added in a first PCR, after which library yield was increased in a second PCR. The roughly 650 bp TCR product was size-selected on a 2% E-gel SizeSelection system after Ampure bead purification. Library quality was checked on a Bioanalyzer, concentration was measured with Qubit, and libraries were quantified with the Kapa Library Quantification kit before pooling. An Illumina HiSeq 2500 was used to sequence the libraries paired-end at 2 x 150 bp. To increase sequence diversity, about 25-31% phiX was spiked into each library pool. The authors processed their data as follows. The quality-filtered reads were processed with the UMI-based MiGEC pipeline, whose error correction step removed more than 80% of the raw TCR sequences. IMGT germline references were used for alignment of VDJ genes, and clonotypes were defined by a unique CDR3 amino acid sequence together with V-J genes. Clonal expansion, Shannon diversity and CDR3 relatedness (CalcPairwiseDistances, ClusterSamples) were evaluated with VDJtools, and phylogenetic trees were built with CLCbio workbench. Clones with at least 8 unique UMIs were defined as expanded, with this threshold being based on coefficient-of-variation modelling across technical triplicates. TCRdb took the public reads, trimmed them with fastp at Q25, ran MiXCR for clone calling and kept in-frame beta chains. Merged by CDR3 protein, the rows form single entries marked with the most common genes and DNA. The V and J calls were determined by TCRdb, not by the authors. The sample table shows 16,000 or so distinct CDR3 sequences, and roughly 9% are seen once. The ten largest make up under 55% of the sample.

This clonotype was detected ten times or more. The antigen it binds to is not known. No base qualities exist here, and no much larger clone lies one base off it. The healthy controls were volunteers from blood banks in Maryland, USA. TCR libraries for sorted subsets were made from 1 million sorted CD4+ or CD8+ T cells. Peripheral blood underwent Ficoll-Hypaque density gradient centrifugation to isolate PBMCs, which were then cryopreserved in liquid nitrogen. The study also sequenced paired sorted CD4+ and CD8+ subsets from healthy controls, HAM/TSP patients and MS patients. At the junction V is shortened by 5 bases and J by 4 bases; bases outside the gene matches: 9. CDR1 and CDR2, per the germline V gene (reference sequence), are MNHEY and SMNVEV. Spanning cysteine to phenylalanine, the CDR3 consists of 16 amino acids. The read is trimmed to its CDR3 DNA, 48 bases read in frame from base 1.

This TCR derives from a man over 45 in good health. Sequenced: CD8+ T cells from blood. The rearrangement combines TRBV27 with TRBJ2-1; TRBD1 aligns with 9 central bases. The DNA sequence is given as TGTGCCAGCAGTCCCGAGGGACAGGGAGTATACAATGAGCAGTTCTTC. Its coded protein is CASSPEGQGVYNEQFF.